The next 17 T cell receptor beta chains were all read from a single sample in a study of beta chain features in type 1 diabetes. The authors reverse transcribed all of the isolated RNA, so sequencing captured expressed TCRB transcripts. Profiling relied on immunoSEQ multiplex PCR, and the TCRdb table lists in-frame clones only, not all of them. The table lists approximately 140,000 clones, under 60% of them singletons. Sequencing used Tregs from blood. The receptors here all came from a young man in good health.

J is TRBJ2-2 and V is TRBV2, with a tentative D call TRBD1 (5 bases). Germline assignment: CDR1 SNHLY and CDR2 FYNNEI. CDR3 size: 14 residues. Trimming pared 5 bases from V and 2 bases from J, leaving 9 bases between. CDR3 in amino acids: CASSRDRNTGELFF. The CDR3 region has the DNA TGTGCCAGCAGTCGCGACAGAAACACCGGGGAGCTGTTTTTT.

This clone has only a few counts. This chain connects TRBV10-3 to TRBJ1-3; D unresolved. This CDR3 comprises 16 residues. Between the trimmed V and J ends, which lost 2 bases and 0 bases, there was a span of 11 bases. Germline V gene data show CDR1 as ENHRY and CDR2 as SYGVKD. CDR3 sequence: CAISETPPGSGNTIYF. The DNA for the CDR3 is TGTGCCATCAGTGAGACCCCCCCCGGCTCTGGAAACACCATATATTTT.

The rearrangement joins TRBV7-8 to TRBJ2-1, with 8 bases that match TRBD2. Germline values: CDR1 SGHVS, CDR2 FQNEAQ. Unmatched junction bases numbered 7, after V lost 7 bases and J lost 8 bases. The CDR3 runs to 13 residues. Here the CDR3 reads CASNTGGYHEQFF. In nucleotides, the CDR3 is TGTGCCAGCAACACGGGGGGGTATCATGAGCAGTTCTTC.

A few counts support this clone. The V gene is TRBV7-8, the J gene TRBJ2-7, with D possibly matching TRBD2 (5 bases). Germline V gene data show CDR1 as SGHVS and CDR2 as FQNEAQ. Trimming took 5 bases from V and 2 from J, leaving 13 bases between them. The CDR3 is 14 amino acids. CDR3 in DNA: TGTGCCAGCAGCCCAGGACTCCCCGCCTACGAGCAGTACTTC. This translates into CASSPGLPAYEQYF.

This clone was seen more than once but under ten times. This chain joins TRBV28 and TRBJ1-1; no firm D call. CDR3 length: 16 amino acids. CDR1 MDHEN and CDR2 SYDVKM come from the germline V gene. V was trimmed by 6 bases and J by 3 bases, leaving 20 bases between them. This CDR3 reads CASSRITTRAHTEAFF. In DNA form, the CDR3 reads TGTGCCAGCAGCAGAATTACAACGAGGGCTCACACTGAAGCTTTCTTT.

This clone was detected only a few times. The CDR3 sequence is CASSSQGWYGYTF. CDR3 DNA: TGTGCCAGCAGCTCACAGGGCTGGTATGGCTACACCTTC. This chain uses TRBV6-5 with TRBJ1-2, with D possibly matching TRBD1 (6 bases). Germline loops: CDR1 MNHEY, CDR2 SVGAGI. The CDR3 covers 13 residues. The V end lost 6 bases, the J end lost 5 bases, and 13 bases lay between the germline ends.

Only one count was recorded for this clone. This chain links TRBV10-3 with TRBJ2-7, with 8 bases that match TRBD1. V shed 6 bases and J 0 bases; nucleotides not matched to a gene: 7. The CDR3 length is 15 residues. The germline CDR1 and CDR2 sequences are ENHRY and SYGVKD. CDR3 region: CAIRDTGGLSYEQYF. The CDR3 region has the DNA TGTGCCATCAGGGATACAGGGGGTCTCTCCTACGAGCAGTACTTC.

This clone has a handful of counts. CDR3 sequence (DNA): TGTGCCAGCTCACCAGATCCGGGAGGGCCCTGGCATGAGCAGTTCTTC. This translates into CASSPDPGGPWHEQFF. The chain recombines TRBV18 with TRBJ2-1; TRBD2 agrees at 8 bases. V lost 2 bases to trimming and J lost 8 bases; unmatched junction nucleotides: 11. Germline-derived CDR1 and CDR2 are KGHSH and LQKENI. This CDR3 is built from 16 residues.

This clone has a handful of counts. The CDR3 loop is CAISESKRGFQVNEKLFF. The CDR3 DNA follows: TGTGCCATCAGTGAGTCGAAACGGGGATTTCAGGTGAATGAAAAACTGTTTTTT. The chain is built from TRBV10-3 and TRBJ1-4; D is uncertain. The CDR3 length is 18 residues. Germline CDR1 ENHRY, CDR2 SYGVKD. Trimming cost V 0 bases and J 5 bases, with 19 bases left between them.

This clone was seen more than once but under ten times. The J gene is TRBJ2-7, the V gene TRBV27; D uncertain. The V and J ends lost 3 bases and 0 bases respectively, with 9 bases between them. The CDR3 is 14 amino acids. Germline V gene lookup returns CDR1 MNHEY and CDR2 SMNVEV (reference sequence). CDR3 loop: CASSLRIPSYEQYF. In DNA, the CDR3 is TGTGCCAGCAGTTTGCGGATACCCTCCTACGAGCAGTACTTC.

In this sample, this clone turned up once. This rearrangement joins TRBV19 to TRBJ2-7; possibly TRBD1 for D (6 bases). CDR3 length: 21 residues. Germline V CDR1 and CDR2: LNHDA, SQIVND (reference sequence). Trimming pared 7 bases from V and 3 bases from J, leaving 37 bases between. The CDR3 DNA reads TGTGCCAGTACGTCCAGGGGTGGGTTACGAACCCCGTTTAAGGATCGCTACGAGCAGTACTTC. This codes for CASTSRGGLRTPFKDRYEQYF.

The chain recombines TRBV21-1 with TRBJ1-2; the D segment call TRBD1 is taken from the table without a DNA check. TRBV21-1 is flagged as a pseudogene. This CDR3 region has 12 residues. CDR3 bases: TGTGCCAGCAGGGGGACAGGGCATGGCTACACCTTC. Amino acid sequence: CASRGTGHGYTF.

J is TRBJ1-2 and V is TRBV5-1; 7 nucleotides line up with TRBD1. The length of the CDR3 is 14 residues. After removal of 8 bases from V and 7 bases from J, the junction contained 14 bases not matched to a gene. Germline V gives CDR1 SGHRS, CDR2 YFSETQ. CDR3 amino acids: CASTLDRKDSGYTF. DNA for the CDR3: TGCGCCAGTACTCTGGACAGGAAAGACTCTGGCTACACCTTC.

CDR3 in amino acids: CASSPPWGGGTEAFF. Written as DNA, the CDR3 is TGTGCCAGCTCACCTCCTTGGGGGGGCGGCACTGAAGCTTTCTTT. V usage is TRBV18 and J usage is TRBJ1-1, with D possibly matching TRBD1 (6 bases). The CDR3 runs to 15 residues. Germline CDR1 reads KGHSH; CDR2 reads LQKENI. V lost 3 bases to trimming and J lost 4 bases, with 15 bases between them.

The chain employs TRBV5-5 and TRBJ2-2; tentatively, D is TRBD1 (6 bases). The germline gives CDR1 SGHKS, CDR2 YYEKEE (reference sequence). The V end was cut by 3 bases, the J end by 1 base, with 7 bases between. The CDR3 consists of 14 residues. In DNA, the CDR3 is TGTGCCAGCAGCTGGGGACAGAACACCGGGGAGCTGTTTTTT. Encoded protein: CASSWGQNTGELFF.

The chain couples TRBV5-1 to TRBJ2-2, with 8 nucleotides matching TRBD2. CDR3 size: 16 residues. The junction had 4 bases not matched to a gene; V was cut back by 0 bases and J by 3 bases. Germline V gene lookup returns CDR1 SGHRS and CDR2 YFSETQ. This CDR3 reads CASSLASRGDTGELFF. Written as DNA, the CDR3 is TGCGCCAGCAGCTTGGCCTCGCGGGGGGACACCGGGGAGCTGTTTTTT. Together with reference TRBV5-1 and TRBJ2-2, the CDR3 gives the full variable domain: KAGVTQTPRYLIKTRGQQVTLSCSPISGHRSVSWYQQTPGQGLQFLFEYFSETQRNKGNFPGRFSGRQFSNSRSEMNVSTLELGDSALYLCASSLASRGDTGELFFGEGSRLTVL.

The genes are TRBV7-2 and TRBJ1-3; D unresolved. CDR3 length equals 14 residues. CDR1 SGHTA and CDR2 FQGNSA come from the germline V gene. V was pared by 5 bases and J by 3 bases, with 11 bases between. The CDR3 loop is CASSVREYGNTIYF. CDR3 in DNA: TGTGCCAGCAGCGTTAGGGAGTATGGAAACACCATATATTTT. Variable domain in full (rest from reference TRBV7-2 and TRBJ1-3): GAGVSQSPSNKVTEKGKDVELRCDPISGHTALYWYRQSLGQGLEFLIYFQGNSAPDKSGLPSDRFSAERTGGSVSTLTIQRTQQEDSAVYLCASSVREYGNTIYFGEGSWLTVV.